The source of this TCR beta chain is a study of T cell repertoires in cytomegalovirus infection. MiXCR, run by TCRdb on the reads, gives a single entry per CDR3 protein. This sample carries hundreds of thousands of distinct CDR3 sequences, roughly 26% of them seen once, and the ten largest clones take roughly 8%. Trimming cost V 0 bases and J 1 base, with 12 bases left between them. The CDR3 length is 16 residues. The V gene's germline CDR1 is MNHEY and CDR2 SVGAGI. This receptor was obtained from a human donor in good health (CMV status not recorded). Some clones in this sample may be carry-over from other donors' samples. Source material: CD8+ T cells from PBMCs. This chain uses TRBV6-5 with TRBJ1-1; no reliable D call. CDR3 residues: CASSYSSVITNTEAFF. CDR3 sequence (DNA): TGTGCCAGCAGTTACTCGTCAGTTATTACGAACACTGAAGCTTTCTTT.